The next 28 T cell receptor beta chains were all read from a single sample in a study of shared clonotypes between healthy human individuals. Naive CD8 cells lacked CD45RO, underwent positive selection for CCR7 and left out terminally differentiated effector memory CD45RA+ cells. The assay was immunoSEQ multiplex PCR, and TCRdb's table has in-frame clones only and misses some. This table has under 2,000,000 clones, over 85% appearing once. Sequenced: naive CD8+ T cells sorted from blood. Every receptor here comes from a young man in good health.

The chain carries TRBV5-1 and TRBJ2-7; D assignment may be TRBD1 or TRBD2 (5 bases each). V was cut by 3 bases and J by 3 bases, with 19 bases left in between. The CDR3 loop spans 16 amino acids. Germline CDR1 is SGHRS and CDR2 is YFSETQ. CDR3 DNA sequence: TGCGCCAGCAGCTCGACCCGGGACGCCGTTAGCTACGAGCAGTACTTC. Its translation is CASSSTRDAVSYEQYF. Looking up the rest from reference TRBV5-1 and TRBJ2-7 gives the full variable domain: KAGVTQTPRYLIKTRGQQVTLSCSPISGHRSVSWYQQTPGQGLQFLFEYFSETQRNKGNFPGRFSGRQFSNSRSEMNVSTLELGDSALYLCASSSTRDAVSYEQYFGPGTRLTVT.

The rearrangement uses TRBV5-1 and TRBJ2-1; D is possibly TRBD2 (5 bases). The CDR3 has 16 residues. V lost 4 bases and J lost 6, with 20 bases in between. The germline gives CDR1 SGHRS, CDR2 YFSETQ. The CDR3 nucleotides are TGCGCCAGCAGCGCCTTCCGGGGTGGGTTGGGCAATGAGCAGTTCTTC. Translated: CASSAFRGGLGNEQFF. The variable domain in full, with the rest retrieved from reference TRBV5-1 and TRBJ2-1, is KAGVTQTPRYLIKTRGQQVTLSCSPISGHRSVSWYQQTPGQGLQFLFEYFSETQRNKGNFPGRFSGRQFSNSRSEMNVSTLELGDSALYLCASSAFRGGLGNEQFFGPGTRLTVL.

The chain combines TRBV9 with TRBJ2-3; TRBD2 matches 8 bases. Unmatched junction bases numbered 15, after V lost 10 bases and J lost 2 bases. The germline gives CDR1 SGDLS, CDR2 YYNGEE. This CDR3 region has 16 residues. Here the CDR3 reads CASDLGGALSTDTQYF. The CDR3 bases are TGTGCCTCGGATCTCGGGGGGGCCCTCTCCACAGATACGCAGTATTTT.

The chain carries TRBV19 and TRBJ2-5, with 10 bases identical to TRBD2. Germline lookup yields CDR1 LNHDA and CDR2 SQIVND (reference sequence). V lost 5 bases to trimming and J lost 3 bases; unmatched junction nucleotides: 9. The CDR3 has 16 amino acids. CDR3 residues: CASSPRSGGAEETQYF. For the CDR3, the DNA is TGTGCCAGTAGTCCCCGGAGCGGGGGGGCGGAAGAGACCCAGTACTTC. Filled out from reference TRBV19 and TRBJ2-5, the complete variable domain reads DGGITQSPKYLFRKEGQNVTLSCEQNLNHDAMYWYRQDPGQGLRLIYYSQIVNDFQKGDIAEGYSVSREKKESFPLTVTSAQKNPTAFYLCASSPRSGGAEETQYFGPGTRLLVL.

The J gene is TRBJ2-7, the V gene TRBV29-1, with D possibly being TRBD1 (7 bases). The CDR3 sequence is 13 residues long. Germline V lookup: CDR1 SQVTM, CDR2 ANQGSEA. The V and J ends lost 4 bases and 3 bases respectively, with 13 bases between them. CDR3 region: CSVGGTALYEQYF. The CDR3 coding sequence is TGCAGCGTTGGCGGGACAGCCCTCTACGAGCAGTACTTC.

The gene calls are TRBV29-1 and TRBJ2-5; D ambiguous. The CDR3 sequence is 12 residues long. Per the germline V gene, CDR1 is SQVTM and CDR2 is ANQGSEA. Trimming shortened V by 1 base and J by 4 bases, and 7 bases separated the two germline ends. CDR3 region: CSVEGDIETQYF. CDR3 sequence (DNA): TGCAGCGTTGAAGGAGACATAGAGACCCAGTACTTC. The whole variable domain, filled in from reference TRBV29-1 and TRBJ2-5, reads SAVISQKPSRDICQRGTSLTIQCQVDSQVTMMFWYRQQPGQSLTLIATANQGSEATYESGFVIDKFPISRPNLTFSTLTVSNMSPEDSSIYLCSVEGDIETQYFGPGTRLLVL.

CDR3 nucleotide sequence: TGTGCCAGCAGCAAAGGAAAGGGGATCGTCTATGGCTACACCTTC. This sequence encodes CASSKGKGIVYGYTF. The chain has TRBV21-1 and TRBJ1-2; the DNA was not used to check the table's D call, TRBD1. TRBV21-1 is tagged as a pseudogene. CDR3 size: 15 residues.

On this clone itself: This sample also contains other DNA sequences that code for the same CDR3. The rearrangement links TRBV9 to TRBJ2-7, with 7 bases matching TRBD2. Trimming cost V 0 bases and J 0 bases; bases outside gene matches: 3. The CDR3 sequence is 15 residues long. Germline V gene lookup returns CDR1 SGDLS and CDR2 YYNGEE. CDR3 DNA sequence: TGTGCCAGCAGCGTAGGTTCTAGCGGCTCCTACGAGCAGTACTTC. This encodes CASSVGSSGSYEQYF.

The chain links TRBV10-3 to TRBJ1-6; D gene uncertain. V lost 6 bases and J lost 9, with 18 bases in between. Germline assignment: CDR1 ENHRY and CDR2 SYGVKD. This CDR3 has 15 residues. The CDR3 loop is CAIRAVDGTVSPLHF. Written as DNA, the CDR3 is TGTGCCATCAGGGCGGTTGACGGTACTGTTTCACCCCTCCACTTT.

The chain joins TRBV19 to TRBJ2-5, with TRBD2 matching over 8 bases. The germline V gene has CDR1 LNHDA and CDR2 SQIVND (reference sequence). The CDR3 is made up of 16 amino acids. J lost 3 bases, V lost 8 bases, and 14 bases had no gene match. The CDR3 here is CASRPRDLAGKETQYF. The CDR3 bases are TGTGCCAGTCGTCCCCGGGACCTAGCGGGCAAAGAGACCCAGTACTTC.

The chain carries TRBV7-2 and TRBJ1-1; D gene unclear. The CDR3 length is 13 residues. The V end was cut by 3 bases, the J end by 4 bases, with 9 bases between. Germline V gives CDR1 SGHTA, CDR2 FQGNSA. Here the CDR3 reads CASSFGWPTEAFF. CDR3 DNA sequence: TGTGCCAGCAGCTTCGGTTGGCCCACTGAAGCTTTCTTT.

The V and J genes are TRBV30 and TRBJ2-7, with D perhaps given as TRBD1 or TRBD2 (5 bases each). Germline V CDR1 and CDR2: GTSNPN, SVGIG (reference sequence). V was trimmed by 3 bases and J by 3 bases, leaving 18 bases between them. The CDR3 has 15 residues. The CDR3 DNA is TGTGCCTGGAGGTCGACCCGGGACCCTAACTACGAGCAGTACTTC. This gives the protein CAWRSTRDPNYEQYF.

This chain links TRBV7-6 with TRBJ2-5; 9 bases fit TRBD1. Losses at the gene ends were 3 bases for V and 5 bases for J; bases not matched to a gene: 4. The germline gives CDR1 SGHVS, CDR2 FNYEAQ. The CDR3 totals 14 residues. The CDR3 here is CASSLTGGRETQYF. The CDR3 nucleotides are TGTGCCAGCAGCTTGACAGGGGGAAGGGAGACCCAGTACTTC.

The chain combines TRBV6-6 with TRBJ2-7, with a weak D call TRBD1 (5 bases). The ends were cut back, 0 bases at V and 2 bases at J, with 11 bases in the middle. Germline V CDR1 and CDR2: MNHNY, SVGAGI (reference sequence). The CDR3 extends over 15 amino acids. Here the CDR3 reads CASSYSSATAYEQYF. The CDR3 DNA follows: TGTGCCAGCAGTTACTCGTCAGCGACAGCCTACGAGCAGTACTTC.

This chain connects TRBV19 to TRBJ2-1; weak D call: TRBD2 (6 bases). The V end lost 3 bases, the J end lost 5 bases, and 20 bases lay between the germline ends. CDR3 length: 17 amino acids. The germline CDR1 and CDR2 sequences are LNHDA and SQIVND (reference sequence). The CDR3 DNA is TGTGCCAGTAGTATTCACGACCTCGGGTGGGAGGACAATGAGCAGTTCTTC. It translates to CASSIHDLGWEDNEQFF.

The chain uses TRBV28 and TRBJ1-6, with D possibly being TRBD1 (5 bases). V lost 2 bases and J lost 3, with 8 bases in between. CDR3 length: 15 amino acids. Germline CDR1 reads MDHEN; CDR2 reads SYDVKM. Here the CDR3 DNA reads TGTGCCAGCAGTTTAAAGGGGCTCTATAATTCACCCCTCCACTTT. It specifies CASSLKGLYNSPLHF.

V is TRBV7-6 and J is TRBJ2-7; possible D gene TRBD1, 6 bases. CDR1 and CDR2 (germline): SGHVS, FNYEAQ. The V end lost 2 bases, the J end lost 1 base, and 15 bases lay between the germline ends. The CDR3 sequence is 16 residues long. The CDR3 loop reads CASSLTGRGLSYEQYF. The DNA for the CDR3 is TGTGCCAGCAGCTTAACCGGCAGGGGCCTATCCTACGAGCAGTACTTC.

The rearrangement joins TRBV28 to TRBJ1-1; D might be TRBD1 (6 bases). Between the trimmed V and J ends, which lost 3 bases and 7 bases, there was a span of 15 bases. This CDR3 is 14 amino acids long. Germline V gene sequence: CDR1 MDHEN, CDR2 SYDVKM. The CDR3 nucleotides are TGTGCCAGCAGTTTCCGGGGGCTTGCTCGTGAAGCTTTCTTT. Its protein is CASSFRGLAREAFF.

The rearrangement links TRBV7-9 to TRBJ1-1, with D perhaps matching TRBD1 (5 bases). V lost 5 bases and J 2 bases, leaving 15 bases between the germline ends. Germline lookup yields CDR1 SEHNR and CDR2 FQNEAQ (reference sequence). This CDR3 has 15 residues. The CDR3 nucleotides are TGTGCCAGCAGCCCCCTTGGGGGAGGTAACACTGAAGCTTTCTTT. It yields the protein CASSPLGGGNTEAFF. The full variable domain, its missing parts supplied by reference TRBV7-9 and TRBJ1-1, is DTGVSQNPRHKITKRGQNVTFRCDPISEHNRLYWYRQTLGQGPEFLTYFQNEAQLEKSRLLSDRFSAERPKGSFSTLEIQRTEQGDSAMYLCASSPLGGGNTEAFFGQGTRLTVV.

V usage is TRBV28 and J usage is TRBJ2-1; D gene uncertain. The V gene lost 6 bases and the J gene lost 7 bases, with 13 bases spanning the gap. Germline V gives CDR1 MDHEN, CDR2 SYDVKM. This CDR3 spans 13 amino acids. The CDR3 DNA sequence: TGTGCCAGCAGCCTTGCAGTATGGAATGAGCAGTTCTTC. It yields the protein CASSLAVWNEQFF.

The CDR3 nucleotides are TGTGCCAGCAGTTTTATCCCCGGGACAGTGAACACTGAAGCTTTCTTT. It yields the protein CASSFIPGTVNTEAFF. The V and J genes are TRBV28 and TRBJ1-1; 7 bases align to TRBD1. CDR3 length: 16 amino acids. Germline values: CDR1 MDHEN, CDR2 SYDVKM. V gave up 3 bases and J gave up 0 bases; unmatched junction bases: 7. Looking up the rest from reference TRBV28 and TRBJ1-1 gives the full variable domain: DVKVTQSSRYLVKRTGEKVFLECVQDMDHENMFWYRQDPGLGLRLIYFSYDVKMKEKGDIPEGYSVSREKKERFSLILESASTNQTSMYLCASSFIPGTVNTEAFFGQGTRLTVV.

The rearrangement joins TRBV7-9 to TRBJ2-7; TRBD1 matches at 10 bases. The CDR3 totals 15 residues. V lost 5 bases and J lost 5; bases outside the gene matches: 9. Germline lookup yields CDR1 SEHNR and CDR2 FQNEAQ (reference sequence). The CDR3 sequence: CASSGPGTGVDEQYF. The CDR3, as DNA: TGTGCCAGCAGCGGCCCCGGGACAGGGGTTGACGAGCAGTACTTC.

The rearrangement joins TRBV19 to TRBJ2-2; 8 bases align to TRBD1. This CDR3 spans 13 amino acids. Per germline, CDR1 LNHDA and CDR2 SQIVND (reference sequence). With 8 bases clipped from V and 6 bases from J, the junction kept 5 bases outside the gene matches. The CDR3 protein is CASLDRVAGELFF. The CDR3 region has the DNA TGTGCCAGTTTGGACAGGGTCGCCGGGGAGCTGTTTTTT.

The chain uses TRBV5-6 and TRBJ1-2; D may be TRBD1 (5 bases). The V and J ends lost 5 bases and 0 bases respectively, with 11 bases between them. CDR1 is SGHDT and CDR2 is YYEEEE in the germline V gene. The CDR3 totals 14 residues. DNA for the CDR3: TGTGCCAGCAGGACGGACACTTCTAACTATGGCTACACCTTC. Amino acid sequence: CASRTDTSNYGYTF.

The J gene is TRBJ2-7, the V gene TRBV7-9, with 8 bases fitting TRBD1. This CDR3 has 14 amino acids. Germline lookup yields CDR1 SEHNR and CDR2 FQNEAQ (reference sequence). The ends lost 4 bases at V and 3 bases at J; junction bases unmatched: 5. CDR3 region: CASSSDRGHYEQYF. CDR3 in DNA: TGTGCCAGCAGCTCCGACAGGGGCCACTACGAGCAGTACTTC.

As regards this clone: Other nucleotide sequences from this sample produce the same CDR3. The chain recombines TRBV7-9 with TRBJ1-2; D remains ambiguous. Trimming took off 0 bases at V and 4 bases at J, with 6 bases between the two ends. CDR1 SEHNR and CDR2 FQNEAQ come from the germline V gene (reference sequence). CDR3 length: 13 amino acids. The CDR3 DNA is TGTGCCAGCAGCTTAGCAGGTTCCTATGGCTACACCTTC. Protein: CASSLAGSYGYTF. Filled out from reference TRBV7-9 and TRBJ1-2, the complete variable domain reads DTGVSQNPRHKITKRGQNVTFRCDPISEHNRLYWYRQTLGQGPEFLTYFQNEAQLEKSRLLSDRFSAERPKGSFSTLEIQRTEQGDSAMYLCASSLAGSYGYTFGSGTRLTVV.

The chain uses TRBV9 and TRBJ2-5; 7 positions agree with TRBD2. This CDR3 is 14 amino acids long. Germline assignment: CDR1 SGDLS and CDR2 YYNGEE. Trimming cost V 4 bases and J 5 bases; bases outside gene matches: 8. CDR3 residues: CASSTGTTWETQYF. CDR3 bases: TGTGCCAGCAGCACCGGGACTACCTGGGAGACCCAGTACTTC. The entire variable domain, with the rest obtained from reference TRBV9 and TRBJ2-5, is as follows: DSGVTQTPKHLITATGQRVTLRCSPRSGDLSVYWYQQSLDQGLQFLIQYYNGEERAKGNILERFSAQQFPDLHSELNLSSLELGDSALYFCASSTGTTWETQYFGPGTRLLVL.

On this clone itself: An end of the junction differs from the germline gene, which may be a read error. The chain couples TRBV30 to TRBJ2-1; D gene ambiguous. The CDR3 is 17 amino acids. Germline V CDR1 and CDR2: GTSNPN, SVGIG (reference sequence). CDR3 sequence (DNA): TGTACCTGGAGTGCCCCCAAGGTCGGAAGGCCCGACAATGAGCAGTTCTTC. The encoded protein is CTWSAPKVGRPDNEQFF.